This entry is about one T cell receptor (beta chain). Its antigen is as yet unknown. This sample is part of a study of T cell responses to AZD1222 COVID-19 vaccine. Across the study: Second-dose groups at about 4 or about 12 weeks were pooled. Broader study findings: The repertoires were collected only after the peak T cell response. Clonal diversity was possibly underestimated; the donors were predominantly white British and more often female. Increased Spike-specific TCR breadth and depth were observed after two AZD1222 doses.

The V end was cut by 0 bases, the J end by 9 bases, with 13 bases between. There are 15 residues in the CDR3. CDR1 and CDR2 from the germline V gene are SGHTS and YDEGEE. Sequenced by immunoSEQ multiplex PCR; TCRdb stores in-frame clones only, minus some. The sample lists around 99,000 clones; approximately 90% were seen once. This TCR derives from an adult in good health. Sequences were derived from peripheral blood, sampled on day 0 of AZD1222 vaccination. The V call is TRBV5-8, the J call TRBJ1-6; D perhaps matches TRBD1 (5 bases). The CDR3 region has the DNA TGTGCCAGCAGCTTGGGTGGGGCAGGGCCTTCACCCCTCCACTTT. It translates to CASSLGGAGPSPLHF.